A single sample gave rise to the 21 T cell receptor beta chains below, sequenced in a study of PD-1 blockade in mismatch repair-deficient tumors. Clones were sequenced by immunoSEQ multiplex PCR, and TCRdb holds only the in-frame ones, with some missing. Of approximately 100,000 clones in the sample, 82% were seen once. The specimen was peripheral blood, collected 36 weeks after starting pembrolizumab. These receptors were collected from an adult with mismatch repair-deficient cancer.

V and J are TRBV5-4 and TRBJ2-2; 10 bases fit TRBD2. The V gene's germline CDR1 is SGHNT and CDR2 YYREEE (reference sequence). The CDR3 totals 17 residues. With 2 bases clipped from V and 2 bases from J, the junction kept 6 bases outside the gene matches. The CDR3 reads CASSFGAGGPNTGELFF. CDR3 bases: TGTGCCAGCAGCTTCGGAGCGGGAGGGCCAAACACCGGGGAGCTGTTTTTT.

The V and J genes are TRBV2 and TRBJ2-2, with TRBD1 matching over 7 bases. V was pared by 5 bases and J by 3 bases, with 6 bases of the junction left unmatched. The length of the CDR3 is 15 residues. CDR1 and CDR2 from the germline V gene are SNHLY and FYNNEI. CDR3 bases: TGTGCCAGCAGTCCGTCGGGACAGTACACCGGGGAGCTGTTTTTT. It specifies CASSPSGQYTGELFF.

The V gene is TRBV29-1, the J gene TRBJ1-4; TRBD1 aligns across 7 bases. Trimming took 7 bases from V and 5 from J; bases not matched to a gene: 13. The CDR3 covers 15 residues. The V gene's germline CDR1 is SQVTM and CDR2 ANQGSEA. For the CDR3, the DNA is TGCAGCGCATTACTCCGACAGGGACTGAATGAAAAACTGTTTTTT. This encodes CSALLRQGLNEKLFF.

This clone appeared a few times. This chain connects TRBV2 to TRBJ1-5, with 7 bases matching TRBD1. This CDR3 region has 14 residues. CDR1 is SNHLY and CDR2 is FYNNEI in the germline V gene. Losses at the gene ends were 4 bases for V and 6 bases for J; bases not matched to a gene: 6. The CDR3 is CASSVEGASQPQHF. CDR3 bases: TGTGCCAGCAGTGTGGAGGGGGCATCTCAGCCCCAGCATTTT.

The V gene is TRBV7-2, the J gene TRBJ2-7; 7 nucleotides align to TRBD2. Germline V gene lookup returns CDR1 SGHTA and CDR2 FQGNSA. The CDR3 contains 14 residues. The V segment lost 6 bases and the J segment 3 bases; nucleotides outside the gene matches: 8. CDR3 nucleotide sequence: TGTGCCAGCAGTCTGCTAGCGGCAAACTACGAGCAGTACTTC. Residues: CASSLLAANYEQYF.

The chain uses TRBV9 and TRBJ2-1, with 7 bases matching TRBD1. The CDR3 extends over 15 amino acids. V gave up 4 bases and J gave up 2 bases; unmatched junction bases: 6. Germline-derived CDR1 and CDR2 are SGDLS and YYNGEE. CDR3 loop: CASSPGGTTYNEQFF. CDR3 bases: TGTGCCAGCAGCCCAGGGGGTACTACCTACAATGAGCAGTTCTTC.

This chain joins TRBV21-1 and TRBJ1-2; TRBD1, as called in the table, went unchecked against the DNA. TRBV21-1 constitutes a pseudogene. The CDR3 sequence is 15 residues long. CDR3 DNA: TGTGCCAGCAGCCCAACTTCGGACAGGGGAGTGAGCTACACCTTC. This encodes CASSPTSDRGVSYTF.

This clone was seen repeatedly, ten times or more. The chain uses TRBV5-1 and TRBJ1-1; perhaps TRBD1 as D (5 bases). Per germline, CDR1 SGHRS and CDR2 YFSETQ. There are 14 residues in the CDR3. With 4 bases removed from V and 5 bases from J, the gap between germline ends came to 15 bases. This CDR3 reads CASSPGTDYTEAFF. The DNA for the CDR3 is TGCGCCAGCAGCCCGGGGACCGACTATACTGAAGCTTTCTTT.

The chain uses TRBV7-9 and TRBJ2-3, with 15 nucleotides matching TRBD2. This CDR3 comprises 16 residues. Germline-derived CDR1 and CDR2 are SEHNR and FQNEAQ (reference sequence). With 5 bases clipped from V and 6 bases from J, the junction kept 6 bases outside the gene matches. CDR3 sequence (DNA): TGTGCCAGCAGCCAAGGGACTAGCGGGAGGTCCGATACGCAGTATTTT. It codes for CASSQGTSGRSDTQYF. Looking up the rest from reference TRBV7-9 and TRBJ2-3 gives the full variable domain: DTGVSQNPRHKITKRGQNVTFRCDPISEHNRLYWYRQTLGQGPEFLTYFQNEAQLEKSRLLSDRFSAERPKGSFSTLEIQRTEQGDSAMYLCASSQGTSGRSDTQYFGPGTRLTVL.

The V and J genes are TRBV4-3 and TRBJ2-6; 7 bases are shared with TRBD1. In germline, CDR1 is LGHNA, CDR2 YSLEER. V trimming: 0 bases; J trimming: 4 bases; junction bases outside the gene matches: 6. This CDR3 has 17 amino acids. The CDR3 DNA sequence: TGCGCCAGCAGCCAAGAAGCTAGGGGGCAAGGGGCCAACGTCCTGACTTTC. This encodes CASSQEARGQGANVLTF.

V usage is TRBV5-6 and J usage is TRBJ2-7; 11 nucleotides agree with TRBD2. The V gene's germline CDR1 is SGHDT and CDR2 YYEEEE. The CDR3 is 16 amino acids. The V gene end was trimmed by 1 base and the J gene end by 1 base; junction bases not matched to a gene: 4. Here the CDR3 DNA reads TGTGCCAGCAGCTTGTACGGGACTAGCGGTTCCTACGAGCAGTACTTC. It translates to CASSLYGTSGSYEQYF.

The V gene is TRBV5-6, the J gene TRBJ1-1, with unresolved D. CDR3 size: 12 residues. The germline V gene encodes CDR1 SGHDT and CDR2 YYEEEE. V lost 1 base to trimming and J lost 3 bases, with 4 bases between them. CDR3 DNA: TGTGCCAGCAGCTTGAGTTACACTGAAGCTTTCTTT. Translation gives CASSLSYTEAFF. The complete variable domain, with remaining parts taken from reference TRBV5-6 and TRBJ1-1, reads DAGVTQSPTHLIKTRGQQVTLRCSPKSGHDTVSWYQQALGQGPQFIFQYYEEEERQRGNFPDRFSGHQFPNYSSELNVNALLLGDSALYLCASSLSYTEAFFGQGTRLTVV.

The CDR3 nucleotides read TGCAGCGTTGCCGCAGGCCCCAGAGCTTTCTTT. This translates into CSVAAGPRAFF. The chain uses TRBV29-1 and TRBJ1-1; no clear D gene. The CDR3 consists of 11 residues. V dropped 4 bases and J dropped 10 bases, with 13 bases sitting between them. CDR1 SQVTM and CDR2 ANQGSEA come from the germline V gene.

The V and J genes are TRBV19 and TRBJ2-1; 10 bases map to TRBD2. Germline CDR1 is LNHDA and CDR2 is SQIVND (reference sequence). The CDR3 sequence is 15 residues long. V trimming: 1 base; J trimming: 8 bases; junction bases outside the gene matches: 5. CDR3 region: CASSIGLAGADEQFF. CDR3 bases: TGTGCCAGTAGTATAGGGCTAGCGGGAGCCGATGAGCAGTTCTTC.

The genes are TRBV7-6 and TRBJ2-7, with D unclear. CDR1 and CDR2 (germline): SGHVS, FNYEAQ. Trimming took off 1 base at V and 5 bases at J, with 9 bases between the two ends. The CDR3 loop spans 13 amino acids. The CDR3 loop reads CASSLGPRNEQYF. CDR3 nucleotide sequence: TGTGCCAGCAGCTTAGGGCCTAGGAACGAGCAGTACTTC.

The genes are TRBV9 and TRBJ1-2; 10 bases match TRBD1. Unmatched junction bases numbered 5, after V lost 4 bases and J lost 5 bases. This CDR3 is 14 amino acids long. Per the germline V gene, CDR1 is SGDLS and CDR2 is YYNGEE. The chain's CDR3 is CASSPGQGEYGYTF. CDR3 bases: TGTGCCAGCAGCCCAGGACAGGGGGAGTATGGCTACACCTTC.

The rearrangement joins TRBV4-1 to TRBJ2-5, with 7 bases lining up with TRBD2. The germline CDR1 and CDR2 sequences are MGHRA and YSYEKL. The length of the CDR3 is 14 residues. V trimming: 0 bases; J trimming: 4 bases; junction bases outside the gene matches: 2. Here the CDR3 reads CASSQDWGGETQYF. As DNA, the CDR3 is TGCGCCAGCAGCCAAGATTGGGGGGGAGAGACCCAGTACTTC.

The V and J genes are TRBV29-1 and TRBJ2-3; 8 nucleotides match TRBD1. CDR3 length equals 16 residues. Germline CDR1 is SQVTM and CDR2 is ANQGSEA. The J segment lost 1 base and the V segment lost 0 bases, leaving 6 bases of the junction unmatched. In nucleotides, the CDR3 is TGCAGCGTTGAAGATCTGAAGACAGGGGGCACAGATACGCAGTATTTT. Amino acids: CSVEDLKTGGTDTQYF.

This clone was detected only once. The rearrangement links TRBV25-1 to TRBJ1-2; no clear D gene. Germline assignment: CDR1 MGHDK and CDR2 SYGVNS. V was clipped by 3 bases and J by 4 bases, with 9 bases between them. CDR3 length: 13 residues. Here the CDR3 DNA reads TGTGCCAGCAGTGACCGGCTACTCTATGGCTACACCTTC. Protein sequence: CASSDRLLYGYTF.

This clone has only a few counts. For the CDR3, the DNA is TGTGCCAGCAGCACCTCATACGAGCAGTACTTC. This codes for CASSTSYEQYF. The chain is built from TRBV11-1 and TRBJ2-7; no clear D. Germline CDR1 and CDR2: SGHAT and FQDESV (reference sequence). The CDR3 length is 11 residues. With 5 bases removed from V and 4 bases from J, the gap between germline ends came to 6 bases.

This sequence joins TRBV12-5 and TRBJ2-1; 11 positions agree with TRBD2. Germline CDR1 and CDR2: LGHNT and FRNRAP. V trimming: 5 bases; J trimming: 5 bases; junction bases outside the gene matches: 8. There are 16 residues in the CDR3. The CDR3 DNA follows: TGTGCTAGTGGTCCAGGGGGGACTAGCGGCCACAATGAGCAGTTCTTC. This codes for CASGPGGTSGHNEQFF.